The rows below give T cell receptor beta chains drawn from one sample of a study of cytomegalovirus exposure and HLA in healthy donors. Some clones are missing from TCRdb's copy, which holds only in-frame ones; the method was immunoSEQ multiplex PCR. The sample contains just under 80,000 clones, roughly four fifths of which appear only once. The specimen was PBMCs. The receptors derive from a man aged 40-49 years in good health and CMV-seronegative. Both conserved end residues are part of each CDR3. The D gene is left open where the match is weak. Clone size, where shown, is once, few, many, or a class for clones that have expanded.

J gene	V gene	D gene	clone size	CDR3 DNA	CDR3 protein
TRBJ1-1	TRBV6-5	TRBD1	-	TGTGCCAGCAGAGGTACAGGGGGGGAGACTGAAGCTTTCTTT	CASRGTGGETEAFF
TRBJ2-3	TRBV19	TRBD2	-	TGTGCCAGTAGTCTCCGCGGACTAGCGGGATCAGATACGCAGTATTTT	CASSLRGLAGSDTQYF
TRBJ1-5	TRBV7-2	TRBD1	-	TGTGCCAGCAGCTTATCAGGGGGGAGTCAGCCCCAGCATTTT	CASSLSGGSQPQHF
TRBJ2-5	TRBV7-2	-	-	TGTGCCAGCAGGAGCGGGGAGACCCAGTACTTC	CASRSGETQYF
TRBJ2-1	TRBV7-9	-	-	TGTGCCAGCAGCTTATATTCGTCAGGTAACAGGGCCTCCTACAATGAGCAGTTCTTC	CASSLYSSGNRASYNEQFF
TRBJ2-5	TRBV7-2	TRBD1	-	TGTGCCAGCAGCCAGCCCGGGACAGTGGAGACCCAGTACTTC	CASSQPGTVETQYF
TRBJ2-7	TRBV10-3	-	-	TGTGCCATCAGTGTCGGAGGGAACGAGCAGTACTTC	CAISVGGNEQYF
TRBJ1-3	TRBV9	-	-	TGTGCCAGCAGCATCACTCAGGTGCTCTCTGGAAACACCATATATTTT	CASSITQVLSGNTIYF
TRBJ2-1	TRBV4-3	-	-	TGCGCCAGCAGCCAAAACTGGTGGCAGGTGAATCTACAGAATGAGCAGTTCTTC	CASSQNWWQVNLQNEQFF
TRBJ2-1	TRBV7-8	-	-	TGTGCCAGCAGCTTGAGGCGGGAAAAGGGGAATGAGCAGTTCTTC	CASSLRREKGNEQFF
TRBJ2-7	TRBV13	TRBD1	-	TGTGCCAGCAGCTTTGACAGGGGGGAGCAGTACTTC	CASSFDRGEQYF
TRBJ2-5	TRBV11-2	TRBD1	-	TGTGCCAGCAGCTTGAGGGACAGAGAAGAGACCCAGTACTTC	CASSLRDREETQYF
TRBJ2-2	TRBV7-8	TRBD2	-	TGTGCCAGCAAATCTAGCGGGATGTTCTCCGGGGAGCTGTTTTTT	CASKSSGMFSGELFF
TRBJ1-4	TRBV28	-	few	TGTGCCAGCAGGGACGGTGGGGCGTGGGATGAAAAACTGTTTTTT	CASRDGGAWDEKLFF
TRBJ1-4	TRBV7-8	-	few	TGTGCCAGCAGCTTGGGGGCAAGGATTGGTGAAAAACTGTTTTTT	CASSLGARIGEKLFF
TRBJ2-3	TRBV5-4	-	-	TGTGCCAGCAGCTTGGATTGGAGGGATACGCAGTATTTT	CASSLDWRDTQYF
TRBJ1-1	TRBV7-2	-	few	TGTGCCAGCAGCTTAGCCGGGGGAGGGACTGAAGCTTTCTTT	CASSLAGGGTEAFF
TRBJ1-5	TRBV28	TRBD1	-	TGTGCCAGCAGTCTCGGGACAGGGGTTCAGCCCCAGCATTTT	CASSLGTGVQPQHF
TRBJ2-2	TRBV5-4	TRBD1	once	TGTGCCAGCAGCGCGGGACAGGGTATGGTAAACACCGGGGAGCTGTTTTTT	CASSAGQGMVNTGELFF
TRBJ1-1	TRBV9	TRBD1	once	TGTGCCAGCAGCCCCCGGGCGACAGGGGATGCTGGGGAAGCTTTCTTT	CASSPRATGDAGEAFF
TRBJ1-3	TRBV29-1	-	-	TGCAGCGTTCTTCTATTCTCTGGAAACACCATATATTTT	CSVLLFSGNTIYF
TRBJ2-7	TRBV14	TRBD1	-	TGTGCCAGCAGCCAAGTTGGACAGGGGCTTCGCGAGCAGTACTTC	CASSQVGQGLREQYF
TRBJ2-1	TRBV9	TRBD2	-	TGTGCCAGCAATCGGGAACGGGGGGGAACCTACAATGAGCAGTTCTTC	CASNRERGGTYNEQFF
TRBJ1-1	TRBV11-1	TRBD1	-	TGTGCCAGCAGTCCGGACAGGCTGCTGGCTGAAGCTTTCTTT	CASSPDRLLAEAFF
TRBJ1-4	TRBV11-3	-	-	TGTGCCAGCAGCTTAGACAGGGATGTTAATGAAAAACTGTTTTTT	CASSLDRDVNEKLFF